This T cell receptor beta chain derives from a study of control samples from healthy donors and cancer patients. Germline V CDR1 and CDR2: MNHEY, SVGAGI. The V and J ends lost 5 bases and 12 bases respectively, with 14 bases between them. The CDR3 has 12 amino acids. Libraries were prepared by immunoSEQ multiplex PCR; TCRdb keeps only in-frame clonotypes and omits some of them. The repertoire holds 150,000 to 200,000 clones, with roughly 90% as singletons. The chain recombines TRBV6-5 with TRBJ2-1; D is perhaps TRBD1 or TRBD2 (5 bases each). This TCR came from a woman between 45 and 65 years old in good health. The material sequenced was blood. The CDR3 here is CASSQAGSGQFF. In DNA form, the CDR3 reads TGTGCCAGCAGTCAGGCAGGGAGTGGGCAGTTCTTC.